Below, 25 T cell receptor beta chains from the same sample are listed, as sequenced in a study of blood T cell repertoires in COVID-19 (dated by TCRdb to between 2020 and 2021). Libraries came from the immunoSEQ multiplex PCR assay. What TCRdb holds here is the immuneACCESS table cut down to in-frame rearrangements. Part of the clones is not present; checked against another copy, under half of the missing clones reflect an unresolved V gene, and the others are unexplained. The sample data list some 66,000 clones, and roughly 90% of these were observed just once. Around 1.2% of the sample goes to the ten largest clones. The sample was peripheral blood. The receptors stem from a woman in her sixties with acute or convalescent COVID-19.

This clone was recorded once. The CDR3 DNA is TGTGCCAGCAGTCACACTAGCGGGGGGCCTTCCTACGAGCAGTACGTC. It codes for CASSHTSGGPSYEQYV. The V gene is TRBV6-6, the J gene TRBJ2-7, with 12 bases fitting TRBD2. This CDR3 is 16 amino acids long. The germline gives CDR1 MNHNY, CDR2 SVGAGI (reference sequence). Trimming cost V 5 bases and J 1 base; bases outside gene matches: 6.

This clone was detected once. The chain links TRBV25-1 to TRBJ2-3; no reliable D call. Germline lookup yields CDR1 MGHDK and CDR2 SYGVNS. The length of the CDR3 is 13 residues. V was cut by 1 base and J by 6 bases, with 8 bases left in between. The CDR3 is CASSESTSDTQYF. Here the CDR3 DNA reads TGTGCCAGCAGTGAATCTACCTCCGATACGCAGTATTTT.

The sample holds one count of this clone. The rearrangement links TRBV7-2 to TRBJ1-3; no reliable D call. Germline loops: CDR1 SGHTA, CDR2 FQGNSA. The CDR3 extends over 13 amino acids. V was trimmed by 2 bases and J by 3 bases, leaving 5 bases between them. This CDR3 is CASSLIIGNTIYF. In DNA, the CDR3 is TGTGCCAGCAGCTTAATTATTGGAAACACCATATATTTT. Based on the CDR3 plus reference TRBV7-2 and TRBJ1-3, the full variable domain is GAGVSQSPSNKVTEKGKDVELRCDPISGHTALYWYRQSLGQGLEFLIYFQGNSAPDKSGLPSDRFSAERTGGSVSTLTIQRTQQEDSAVYLCASSLIIGNTIYFGEGSWLTVV.

The chain has TRBV9 and TRBJ2-5, with 12 bases that match TRBD2. In germline, CDR1 is SGDLS, CDR2 YYNGEE. The junction had 11 bases not matched to a gene; V was cut back by 3 bases and J by 5 bases. The CDR3 is 17 residues long. The CDR3 region is CASSAPGRLAGDETQYF. The CDR3 DNA sequence: TGTGCCAGCAGCGCCCCGGGGAGACTAGCGGGGGATGAGACCCAGTACTTC.

This chain connects TRBV19 to TRBJ2-1; D call uncertain. Germline V lookup: CDR1 LNHDA, CDR2 SQIVND (reference sequence). The CDR3 is 14 amino acids. Trimming removed 9 bases from V and 7 bases from J, with 19 bases in between. The DNA for the CDR3 is TGTGCCAGCAGGTCCCTCCTCCGGTCAAATGAGCAGTTCTTC. It yields the protein CASRSLLRSNEQFF.

The chain links TRBV7-3 to TRBJ2-1; 8 bases are a match to TRBD1. The ends lost 5 bases at V and 8 bases at J; junction bases unmatched: 8. This CDR3 has 14 amino acids. Germline CDR1 reads SGHTA; CDR2 reads FQGTGA. In nucleotides, the CDR3 is TGTGCCAGCAGCACCAGACAGGGGACCCATGAGCAGTTCTTC. It is translated as CASSTRQGTHEQFF. The whole variable domain, filled in from reference TRBV7-3 and TRBJ2-1, reads GAGVSQTPSNKVTEKGKYVELRCDPISGHTALYWYRQSLGQGPEFLIYFQGTGAADDSGLPNDRFFAVRPEGSVSTLKIQRTERGDSAVYLCASSTRQGTHEQFFGPGTRLTVL.

V gene TRBV25-1 combines with J gene TRBJ1-3, with 7 positions matching TRBD1. This CDR3 comprises 14 residues. Germline values: CDR1 MGHDK, CDR2 SYGVNS. V trimming: 6 bases; J trimming: 5 bases; junction bases outside the gene matches: 7. Here the CDR3 reads CASSPTGSRNTIYF. CDR3 sequence (DNA): TGTGCCAGCAGCCCGACAGGGTCTAGAAACACCATATATTTT.

The chain has TRBV3-1 (or the pseudogene TRBV3-2) and TRBJ1-1; D is perhaps TRBD1 (6 bases). V was clipped by 0 bases and J by 1 base, with 15 bases between them. Germline-derived CDR1 and CDR2 are LGHDT and YNNKEL (reference sequence). This CDR3 has 17 residues. The CDR3 nucleotides read TGTGCCAGCAGCCAAGATCTGTGGCAGGGGACGAACACTGAAGCTTTCTTT. Its protein product is CASSQDLWQGTNTEAFF.

The rearrangement uses TRBV7-2 and TRBJ2-3; 8 nucleotides match TRBD2. The CDR3 is 17 amino acids. After removal of 5 bases from V and 0 bases from J, the junction contained 10 bases not matched to a gene. From germline, CDR1 is SGHTA and CDR2 FQGNSA. CDR3 DNA sequence: TGTGCCAGCAGCACCATGGTAGCGGGAACTAGCACAGATACGCAGTATTTT. This sequence encodes CASSTMVAGTSTDTQYF.

J is TRBJ1-5 and V is TRBV6-1, with D perhaps matching TRBD1 (6 bases). Deletions cut 3 bases from V and 7 bases from J, with 16 bases between. The CDR3 loop spans 15 amino acids. Germline assignment: CDR1 MNHNS and CDR2 SASEGT. CDR3 bases: TGTGCCAGCAGTGATCCTACCGGGACACGGCAGCCCCAGCATTTT. Its translation is CASSDPTGTRQPQHF.

The chain is built from TRBV28 and TRBJ2-2; tentatively, D is TRBD1 (6 bases). The CDR3 has 14 residues. Germline CDR1 is MDHEN and CDR2 is SYDVKM. V lost 8 bases, J lost 2 bases, and 12 bases lay in between. The CDR3 region has the DNA TGTGCCAGCGGAGACAGGACCAACACCGGGGAGCTGTTTTTT. Translating gives CASGDRTNTGELFF.

The rearrangement joins TRBV4-1 to TRBJ2-3; no reliable D call. The length of the CDR3 is 14 residues. Germline V lookup: CDR1 MGHRA, CDR2 YSYEKL. The V gene lost 2 bases and the J gene lost 0 bases, with 6 bases spanning the gap. The CDR3 nucleotides are TGCGCCAGCAGCCAATTCGTGAGCACAGATACGCAGTATTTT. Amino acids: CASSQFVSTDTQYF.

The rearrangement joins TRBV27 to TRBJ1-2; 9 bases fit TRBD1. This CDR3 is built from 14 residues. Germline CDR1 and CDR2: MNHEY and SMNVEV (reference sequence). Unmatched junction bases numbered 0, after V lost 2 bases and J lost 2 bases. This CDR3 is CASSLGQGNYGYTF. In nucleotides, the CDR3 is TGTGCCAGCAGTTTAGGACAGGGGAACTATGGCTACACCTTC.

V is TRBV6-2 or TRBV6-3 and J is TRBJ2-3, with TRBD2 matching over 9 bases. The CDR3 is made up of 16 amino acids. Looked up from germline, CDR1 is MNHEY and CDR2 is SVGEGT. The J segment lost 2 bases and the V segment lost 1 base, leaving 4 bases of the junction unmatched. The CDR3: CASSYFLAGYTDTQYF. In DNA form, the CDR3 reads TGTGCCAGCAGTTACTTTCTAGCGGGGTACACAGATACGCAGTATTTT.

The chain recombines TRBV5-1 with TRBJ2-1, with D possibly being TRBD1 (5 bases). Trimming removed 2 bases at V and 5 bases at J, with 11 bases between. Germline V lookup: CDR1 SGHRS, CDR2 YFSETQ. The CDR3 covers 14 residues. The DNA for the CDR3 is TGCGCCAGCAGCTTACCCAGGGCGAACAATGAGCAGTTCTTC. Translation gives CASSLPRANNEQFF. Drawing the rest from reference TRBV5-1 and TRBJ2-1, the complete variable domain is KAGVTQTPRYLIKTRGQQVTLSCSPISGHRSVSWYQQTPGQGLQFLFEYFSETQRNKGNFPGRFSGRQFSNSRSEMNVSTLELGDSALYLCASSLPRANNEQFFGPGTRLTVL.

This clone has more than one count but fewer than ten. The chain employs TRBV2 and TRBJ1-6; a possible D gene is TRBD1 (6 bases). V gave up 10 bases and J gave up 7 bases, with 14 bases separating them. Germline-derived CDR1 and CDR2 are SNHLY and FYNNEI. The CDR3 spans 13 residues. CDR3 in DNA: TGTGCCACCGTTATACAGGGAAATTCACCCCTCCACTTT. Amino acid sequence: CATVIQGNSPLHF.

The chain joins TRBV2 to TRBJ2-7; D gene uncertain. The CDR3 is made up of 11 amino acids. V lost 4 bases and J 4 bases, leaving 5 bases between the germline ends. Germline V gene data show CDR1 as SNHLY and CDR2 as FYNNEI. CDR3 coding DNA: TGTGCCAGCAGTGGGAGATACGAGCAGTACGTC. Its translation is CASSGRYEQYV.

To note about this clone: Other DNA variants within this sample encode the same CDR3. The chain combines TRBV9 with TRBJ1-2; D is perhaps TRBD1 (6 bases). CDR3 length: 13 residues. The germline V gene encodes CDR1 SGDLS and CDR2 YYNGEE. The V and J ends lost 2 bases and 4 bases respectively, with 9 bases between them. CDR3 protein: CASSVTGSYGYTF. The CDR3, as DNA: TGTGCCAGCAGCGTTACAGGGAGCTATGGCTACACCTTC.

V and J are TRBV5-5 and TRBJ2-7; 13 bases align to TRBD2. J lost 9 bases, V lost 3 bases, and 12 bases had no gene match. From germline, CDR1 is SGHKS and CDR2 YYEKEE (reference sequence). The CDR3 runs 16 residues. The CDR3 loop is CASSSSGLAGRSVQYV. CDR3 DNA: TGTGCCAGCAGCTCTTCGGGACTAGCGGGGCGTTCTGTGCAGTACGTC.

The J gene is TRBJ1-2, the V gene TRBV19; D remains ambiguous. Germline V gene sequence: CDR1 LNHDA, CDR2 SQIVND (reference sequence). With 1 base removed from V and 1 base from J, the gap between germline ends came to 10 bases. The CDR3 runs 15 residues. The CDR3 sequence: CASSIVGGINYGYTF. The CDR3 DNA reads as TGTGCCAGTAGTATAGTGGGAGGAATTAACTATGGCTACACCTTC.

In nucleotides, the CDR3 is TGTGCCAGTAGTTACCCACCGGGCGATAAGAGAGGGGCTTTCTTT. Translated, it gives CASSYPPGDKRGAFF. The chain uses TRBV19 and TRBJ1-1; D is undetermined. The CDR3 spans 15 residues. Germline CDR1 and CDR2: LNHDA and SQIVND (reference sequence). Between the trimmed V and J ends, which lost 5 bases and 11 bases, there was a span of 24 bases. The whole variable domain, filled in from reference TRBV19 and TRBJ1-1, reads DGGITQSPKYLFRKEGQNVTLSCEQNLNHDAMYWYRQDPGQGLRLIYYSQIVNDFQKGDIAEGYSVSREKKESFPLTVTSAQKNPTAFYLCASSYPPGDKRGAFFGQGTRLTVV.

The chain is built from TRBV4-1 and TRBJ1-4; D is ambiguous. Germline values: CDR1 MGHRA, CDR2 YSYEKL. The CDR3 spans 15 residues. Between the trimmed V and J ends, which lost 4 bases and 8 bases, there was a span of 17 bases. The DNA for the CDR3 is TGCGCCAGCAGCCCAATGGGATGGGGAGAGGAAAAACTGTTTTTT. Its protein product is CASSPMGWGEEKLFF.

The chain recombines TRBV15 with TRBJ1-2; D is undetermined. Germline V gene data show CDR1 as LNHNV and CDR2 as YYDKDF (reference sequence). CDR3 length equals 15 residues. V was clipped by 0 bases and J by 1 base, with 9 bases between them. The CDR3 protein is CATSRDLAYNYGYTF. The DNA for the CDR3 is TGTGCCACCAGCAGAGATCTGGCATATAACTATGGCTACACCTTC.

The rearrangement links TRBV19 to TRBJ1-5, with D unclear. Trimming took off 7 bases at V and 1 base at J, with 14 bases between the two ends. The germline CDR1 and CDR2 sequences are LNHDA and SQIVND (reference sequence). The CDR3 is made up of 15 amino acids. Here the CDR3 reads CASNLQVLSNQPQHF. DNA for the CDR3: TGTGCCAGTAACCTCCAGGTCCTGAGCAATCAGCCCCAGCATTTT.

This chain joins TRBV3-1 (or the pseudogene TRBV3-2) and TRBJ1-6, with 7 bases identical to TRBD1. V lost 4 bases to trimming and J lost 7 bases; unmatched junction nucleotides: 7. Germline loops: CDR1 LGHDT, CDR2 YNNKEL (reference sequence). This CDR3 has 15 residues. CDR3 sequence reads: CASSPWDRENSPLHF. The CDR3 DNA reads TGTGCCAGCAGCCCCTGGGACAGAGAGAATTCACCCCTCCACTTT.